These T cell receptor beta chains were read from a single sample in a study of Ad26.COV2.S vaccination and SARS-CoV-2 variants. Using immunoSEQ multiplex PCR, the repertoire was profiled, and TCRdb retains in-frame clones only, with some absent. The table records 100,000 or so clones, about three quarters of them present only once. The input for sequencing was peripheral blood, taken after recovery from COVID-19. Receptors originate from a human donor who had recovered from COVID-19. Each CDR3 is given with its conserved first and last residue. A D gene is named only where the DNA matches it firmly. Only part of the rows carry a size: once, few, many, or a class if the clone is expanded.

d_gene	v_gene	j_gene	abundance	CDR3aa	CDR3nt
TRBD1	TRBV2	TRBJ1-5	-	CASRTGIANQPQHF	TGTGCCAGCAGGACAGGGATTGCCAATCAGCCCCAGCATTTT
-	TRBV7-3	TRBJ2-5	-	CASSLLPSQIGTQYF	TGTGCCAGCAGCTTGTTGCCGTCTCAAATAGGGACCCAGTACTTC
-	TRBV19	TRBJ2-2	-	CATQTGTAGKLFF	TGTGCGACTCAGACGGGGACGGCTGGAAAGCTGTTTTTT
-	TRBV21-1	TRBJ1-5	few	CASGTEGGRYQPQHF	TGTGCCAGCGGCACAGAGGGAGGGAGGTATCAGCCCCAGCATTTT
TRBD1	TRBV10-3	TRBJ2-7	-	CAIRTGSGDYEQYF	TGTGCCATCAGGACAGGGTCAGGGGACTACGAGCAGTACTTC
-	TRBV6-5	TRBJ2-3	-	CASSYFGQFGDTQYF	TGTGCCAGCAGTTACTTCGGACAGTTCGGAGATACGCAGTATTTT
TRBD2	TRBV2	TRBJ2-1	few	CASSETGGGYNEQFF	TGTGCCAGCAGTGAAACTGGGGGGGGCTACAATGAGCAGTTCTTC
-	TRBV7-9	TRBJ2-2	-	CASSMDTTARLFF	TGTGCCAGCAGCATGGACACCACGGCTCGGCTGTTTTTT
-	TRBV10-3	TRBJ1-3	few	CAISESNGISGNTIYF	TGTGCCATCAGTGAGTCCAACGGCATCTCTGGAAACACCATATATTTT
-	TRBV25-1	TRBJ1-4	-	CASSELSNNEKLFF	TGTGCCAGCAGTGAGCTGAGTAATAATGAAAAACTGTTTTTT
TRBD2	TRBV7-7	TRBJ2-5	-	CASSLNLAGEETQYF	TGTGCCAGCAGCTTAAATCTAGCGGGGGAAGAGACCCAGTACTTC